A single sample is the source of the 6 T cell receptor beta chains below, sequenced in a study of blood T cell repertoires in COVID-19. Sequencing used immunoSEQ multiplex PCR; TCRdb keeps in-frame clones, though not all of them. The table records some 99,000 clones, around nine tenths of them present only once. The sample taken for sequencing was peripheral blood. The receptors were gathered from a human donor with COVID-19, enrolled during active disease. The donor label of this sample is uncertain.

The rearrangement uses TRBV13 and TRBJ1-5, with 7 bases aligning to TRBD1. CDR3 length: 15 amino acids. With 4 bases clipped from V and 7 bases from J, the junction kept 10 bases outside the gene matches. Looked up from germline, CDR1 is PRHDT and CDR2 is FYEKMQ (reference sequence). In nucleotides, the CDR3 is TGTGCCAGCAGCTACGGCCGACAGGGCGGCCAGCCCCAGCATTTT. This sequence encodes CASSYGRQGGQPQHF.

The chain recombines TRBV3-1 (or the pseudogene TRBV3-2) with TRBJ1-2, with TRBD1 identical over 7 bases. The CDR3 is 15 residues long. The germline CDR1 and CDR2 sequences are LGHDT and YNNKEL (reference sequence). Trimming at V came to 5 bases and at J to 6 bases, leaving 12 bases not matched to a gene. DNA for the CDR3: TGTGCCAGCAGCTCTCAGGGGGTGGATGAGAATGGCTACACCTTC. Its translation is CASSSQGVDENGYTF.

The chain links TRBV14 to TRBJ1-3; D unclear. The germline V and J ends were trimmed by 1 base and 4 bases, with 5 bases remaining between them. The CDR3 has 13 amino acids. Germline V gene data show CDR1 as SGHDN and CDR2 as FVKESK. The CDR3 bases are TGTGCCAGCAGCCAAGCCGGGGGAAACACCATATATTTT. This codes for CASSQAGGNTIYF.

V usage is TRBV28 and J usage is TRBJ2-3, with D perhaps matching TRBD1 (6 bases). Germline V gene data show CDR1 as MDHEN and CDR2 as SYDVKM. CDR3 length: 14 amino acids. V shed 6 bases and J shed 1 base, with 11 bases lying between them. The CDR3 DNA is TGTGCCAGCAGGGCCCAGGGGCGCACAGATACGCAGTATTTT. It translates to CASRAQGRTDTQYF.

This clone has a single count. The DNA for the CDR3 is TGTGCCAGCACCCCTTGGCGGGCGCTAGCCAAAAACATTCAGTACTTC. It encodes CASTPWRALAKNIQYF. V is TRBV28 and J is TRBJ2-4; maybe TRBD2 (5 bases). The ends were cut back, 7 bases at V and 0 bases at J, with 16 bases in the middle. The CDR3 has 16 amino acids. Germline loops: CDR1 MDHEN, CDR2 SYDVKM.

V usage is TRBV27 and J usage is TRBJ2-5, with 8 bases aligning to TRBD1. Trimming took 5 bases from V and 5 from J; bases not matched to a gene: 13. Germline V gene data show CDR1 as MNHEY and CDR2 as SMNVEV (reference sequence). The CDR3 has 16 residues. The CDR3 protein is CASSPTDRGVAETQYF. The CDR3 DNA follows: TGTGCCAGCAGTCCCACCGACAGGGGAGTGGCGGAGACCCAGTACTTC.